Listed below are T cell receptor beta chains from one sample, sequenced in a study of identical twins. TCRdb re-called the 5' RACE reads through MiXCR, storing one row per CDR3 protein. The table shows about 520,000 distinct CDR3 sequences, with approximately 22% occurring only once. Another study also made use of these data, one on T cells expressing NK-cell markers.

What was sequenced was CD4+ T cells sorted from blood. The receptor source for this set is a woman aged 18-29 years in good health. Each CDR3 is given with its conserved first and last residue. D genes are given only for firm matches. Size values are once, few and many counts, or a class for expanded clones, and some rows have none.

D gene	clone size	V gene	J gene	CDR3 DNA	CDR3 protein
.	.	TRBV29-1	TRBJ2-2	TGCAGCGGGAGGGCCGCCGGGGAGCTGTTTTTT	CSGRAAGELFF
TRBD2	.	TRBV7-9	TRBJ2-3	TGTGCCAGCAGCTTAAATCCAGCGGGAATTACAGATACGCAGTATTTT	CASSLNPAGITDTQYF
.	once	TRBV2	TRBJ2-7	TGTGCCAGCCGGGACTGGCGCGAGCAGTACTTC	CASRDWREQYF
TRBD1	few	TRBV29-1	TRBJ2-1	TGCAGCTCTCGACCCGGGACAGGGTTACATGAGCAGTTCTTC	CSSRPGTGLHEQFF
.	.	TRBV5-1	TRBJ2-1	TGCGCCAGCAGTTTAGGAGTGGGACGGGGCGATGAGCAGTTCTTC	CASSLGVGRGDEQFF
.	many	TRBV12-3/TRBV12-4	TRBJ2-2	TGTGCCAGCAGATCGAGGGACTGGGAGGCCGGGGAGCTGTTTTTT	CASRSRDWEAGELFF
TRBD2	.	TRBV27	TRBJ2-1	TGTGCCAGCAGTCCCATCCCGACTAGCGGGGCCAATGAGCAGTTCTTC	CASSPIPTSGANEQFF
.	.	TRBV5-1	TRBJ2-7	TGCGCCAGCAGCTTAGACCTGAGGGGTTCCTACGAGCAGTACTTC	CASSLDLRGSYEQYF
.	few	TRBV7-2	TRBJ1-6	TGTGCCAGCAGCTTAGGGGGGACGGATAATTCACCCCTCCACTTT	CASSLGGTDNSPLHF
.	.	TRBV7-2	TRBJ2-3	TGTGCCAGCAGCCCTGGGGGAAGGGACTTCTCCTGGTTT	CASSPGGRDFSWF
TRBD1	many	TRBV12-3/TRBV12-4	TRBJ1-5	TGTGCCAGCACTCCAGGACAGGCTAGAAATCAGCCCCAGCATTTT	CASTPGQARNQPQHF
.	.	TRBV7-6	TRBJ2-3	TGTGCCAGCAGCTTGGGGTGGCTAAGCACAGATACGCAGTATTTT	CASSLGWLSTDTQYF
.	few	TRBV25-1	TRBJ1-2	TGTGCCAGCAGCTCAAAGAGAAGCTATGGCTACACCTTC	CASSSKRSYGYTF
.	few	TRBV6-2/TRBV6-3	TRBJ2-5	TGTGCCAGCAGTTACTTGGCGGAAGAGACCCAGTACTTC	CASSYLAEETQYF
.	few	TRBV29-1	TRBJ2-1	TGCAGCGTGTCTGGAATTGTCTACAATGAGCAGTTCTTC	CSVSGIVYNEQFF
.	.	TRBV29-1	TRBJ1-1	TGCAGCGTATACCAGGTTGGTGAAGCTTTCTTT	CSVYQVGEAFF
TRBD2	.	TRBV7-2	TRBJ2-5	TGTGCCAGCAGCTTACCGGGGGGAGCAGAGACCCAGTACTTC	CASSLPGGAETQYF
TRBD2	few	TRBV29-1	TRBJ2-3	TGCAGCGTTCTGGCGGGAGCTGGAGATACGCAGTATTTT	CSVLAGAGDTQYF
.	.	TRBV29-1	TRBJ1-2	TGCAGCGTTGGCCGACGAACACCCTATGGCTACACCTTC	CSVGRRTPYGYTF
.	.	TRBV9	TRBJ2-5	TGTGCCAGCAGCGTAGCGGGATACGGGCAAGAGACCCAGTACTTC	CASSVAGYGQETQYF
TRBD1	.	TRBV5-1	TRBJ1-4	TGCGCCAGCAGCTTGACCAGACAGGGGGGTAATGAAAAACTGTTTTTT	CASSLTRQGGNEKLFF
.	.	TRBV7-2	TRBJ1-1	TGTGCCAGCAGCTTAAGCCGACCTTACACTGAAGCTTTCTTT	CASSLSRPYTEAFF
.	few	TRBV7-9	TRBJ2-1	TGTGCCAGCAGCTCCTGGGTAGCGGTAACGAATGAGCAGTTCTTC	CASSSWVAVTNEQFF
TRBD2	few	TRBV7-2	TRBJ2-2	TGTGCCAGCAGCTTAGCCAGGCGGCTAGCGGGGTCCACCGGGGAGCTTTTTTTT	CASSLARRLAGSTGELFF
.	few	TRBV20-1	TRBJ2-1	TGCAGTGCTAGATTTGGGGGCGGGAGCTCCTACAATGAGCAGTTCTTC	CSARFGGGSSYNEQFF
TRBD2	.	TRBV29-1	TRBJ2-1	TGCAGCGCCTTACTAGCGCCCGTGTTGGAGCAGTTCTTC	CSALLAPVLEQFF
.	.	TRBV20-1	TRBJ1-2	TGCAGTGCTAGAGAGGTCTATGCTAACTATGGCTACACCTTC	CSAREVYANYGYTF
.	few	TRBV20-1	TRBJ1-1	TGCAGTGCTAGAGATCGACGGCTAGGCACTGAAGCTTTCTTT	CSARDRRLGTEAFF
.	.	TRBV3-1	TRBJ2-4	TGTGCCAGCAGCCATGGGGGCCAAAACATTCAGTACTTC	CASSHGGQNIQYF
.	few	TRBV5-5	TRBJ2-1	TGTGCCAGCAGCTTTCTCGGACTCCGGGGCTCCTACAATGAGCAGTTCTTC	CASSFLGLRGSYNEQFF
.	.	TRBV10-3	TRBJ2-7	TGTGCCATCAGCCCTCAGCGCGACTCCTACGAGCAGTACTTC	CAISPQRDSYEQYF
.	.	TRBV7-9	TRBJ1-2	TGTGCCAGCAGCCTACATCCGCCAGGGAGGCAGTTTGATGGCTACACCTTC	CASSLHPPGRQFDGYTF
.	.	TRBV20-1	TRBJ2-1	TGCAGCACCGGGGGATACCGTTACAATGAGCAGTTCTTC	CSTGGYRYNEQFF
TRBD1	.	TRBV10-3	TRBJ1-2	TGTGCCATCGGCGGGACAGGGGGAAACTATGGCTACACCTTC	CAIGGTGGNYGYTF
TRBD2	few	TRBV20-1	TRBJ2-1	TGCAGTGCTAGAGATGCTCGGGGGGGCCCCTCCTATGAGCAGTTCTTC	CSARDARGGPSYEQFF
.	few	TRBV30	TRBJ1-1	TGTGCCTGGAGTGTCGGGTCCTACACTGAAGCTTTCTTT	CAWSVGSYTEAFF
.	many	TRBV18	TRBJ2-5	TGTGCCAGCTCACTAATCGGACGGAACCAAGAGACCCAGTACTTC	CASSLIGRNQETQYF
TRBD1	.	TRBV15	TRBJ2-7	TGTGCCACCAGCACTGGGACAGGGGCCGAGCAGTACTTC	CATSTGTGAEQYF
.	few	TRBV20-1	TRBJ1-2	TGCAGTGCTATTCATGTCCACCTCGGCGGCTACACCTTC	CSAIHVHLGGYTF
.	few	TRBV20-1	TRBJ2-1	TGCAGTGCTAGGGTGGAATACAATGAGCAGTTCTTC	CSARVEYNEQFF
.	few	TRBV12-3/TRBV12-4	TRBJ1-2	TGTGCCAGCAGTCCAATAGCCTATGGCTACACCTTC	CASSPIAYGYTF
.	.	TRBV20-1	TRBJ2-7	TGCAGTGCTCGGTCACCCGGGGAGCAGTACTTC	CSARSPGEQYF